This TCR beta chain stems from a study of cytomegalovirus exposure and HLA in healthy donors. General study points: The later analysis indicated that the majority of CMV-associated TCR beta chains appeared HLA-restricted. A later analysis linked a missense DCLRE1C variant to TCR beta V- and J-gene trimming.

V lost 3 bases and J lost 10, with 16 bases in between. The germline gives CDR1 SGHDT, CDR2 YYEEEE. This CDR3 region has 13 residues. Primers for the PCR totalled 60 Vbeta and 13 Jbeta. Profiled with immunoSEQ multiplex PCR; TCRdb holds only in-frame clones, not every one. The data contain some 160,000 clones, approximately 82% of them seen just once; the ten biggest clones take up approximately 1.5%. With regard to this clone: Antigen specificity is unknown.

Sequences were obtained from PBMCs. The receptor was derived from a male donor in good health and CMV-seronegative. The genes are TRBV5-6 and TRBJ1-1; the D gene is possibly TRBD1 (5 bases). CDR3 sequence: CASSSTAVVRAFF. CDR3 DNA sequence: TGTGCCAGCAGCTCGACAGCCGTGGTTCGAGCTTTCTTT.